This is a list of T cell receptor beta chains from one sample in a study of blood T cell repertoires in COVID-19. Produced via immunoSEQ multiplex PCR; TCRdb's table is partial and in-frame only. Among tens of thousands of clones listed, nearly 80% were seen once. The specimen sequenced was peripheral blood. The receptors shown here come from a man aged 65 to 79 with acute or convalescent COVID-19. The CDR3 runs from the conserved cysteine through the conserved F or W. Each record gives: clone size, D gene, V gene, J gene, CDR3 DNA, CDR3 protein. D genes are given only for firm matches. Some rows mark clone size as missing; the rest say once, few, many or name a class of expanded clone.

clone_size: -; d_call: -; v_call: TRBV6-1; j_call: TRBJ1-2; cdr3_nt: TGTGCCAGCAGTGATTTCCGGGATGGGGGCTACACCTTC; cdr3_aa: CASSDFRDGGYTF
clone_size: -; d_call: TRBD2; v_call: TRBV19; j_call: TRBJ2-2; cdr3_nt: TGTGCCAGTAGTCCTAGGACTAGCGGGTCAACCGGGGAGCTGTTTTTT; cdr3_aa: CASSPRTSGSTGELFF
clone_size: -; d_call: TRBD1; v_call: TRBV24-1; j_call: TRBJ2-1; cdr3_nt: TGTGCCACCAGTCAACCGGGACAGGGGGCTGGTGAGCAGTTCTTC; cdr3_aa: CATSQPGQGAGEQFF
clone_size: -; d_call: TRBD1; v_call: TRBV30; j_call: TRBJ2-4; cdr3_nt: TGTGCCTGCCACAACCCGGGACAGGGCGACTTATTAGCCAAAAACATTCAGTACTTC; cdr3_aa: CACHNPGQGDLLAKNIQYF
clone_size: -; d_call: TRBD1; v_call: TRBV5-4; j_call: TRBJ1-1; cdr3_nt: TGTGCCAGCAAGCCGGGACAGGGGGCAGCCCGAGCTTTCTTT; cdr3_aa: CASKPGQGAARAFF
clone_size: few; d_call: -; v_call: TRBV27; j_call: TRBJ1-1; cdr3_nt: TGTGCCAGCAGTTTAGTCTCCAGGGGCTCGGTCACTGAAGCTTTCTTT; cdr3_aa: CASSLVSRGSVTEAFF
clone_size: once; d_call: TRBD1; v_call: TRBV2; j_call: TRBJ2-1; cdr3_nt: TGTGCCAGCACATGGGACAGGGGTTACAATGAGCAGTTCTTC; cdr3_aa: CASTWDRGYNEQFF
clone_size: few; d_call: -; v_call: TRBV5-1; j_call: TRBJ1-4; cdr3_nt: TGCGCCAGCAGCTTGCACACAAATGAAAAACTGTTTTTT; cdr3_aa: CASSLHTNEKLFF
clone_size: -; d_call: -; v_call: TRBV27; j_call: TRBJ1-2; cdr3_nt: TGTGCCAGCAGTCTAGGGGCCCTTAACTATGGCTACACCTTC; cdr3_aa: CASSLGALNYGYTF
clone_size: few; d_call: TRBD1; v_call: TRBV5-4; j_call: TRBJ1-1; cdr3_nt: TGTGCCAGCAGCTTACAGGGGATGAACACTGAAGCTTTCTTT; cdr3_aa: CASSLQGMNTEAFF
clone_size: -; d_call: -; v_call: TRBV18; j_call: TRBJ2-1; cdr3_nt: TGTGCCAGCTCACCTCCAGGGAACCCTAATGAGCAGTTCTTC; cdr3_aa: CASSPPGNPNEQFF
clone_size: -; d_call: -; v_call: TRBV23-1; j_call: TRBJ2-1; cdr3_nt: TGCGCCAGCAGTCCGGCCAGGGGCGCCTACAATGAGCAGTTCTTC; cdr3_aa: CASSPARGAYNEQFF
clone_size: few; d_call: -; v_call: TRBV3-1/TRBV3-2; j_call: TRBJ2-1; cdr3_nt: TGTGCCGCAGGACGGGATACAGGGACCCGATACAATGAGCAGTTCTTC; cdr3_aa: CAAGRDTGTRYNEQFF
clone_size: once; d_call: -; v_call: TRBV7-8; j_call: TRBJ1-4; cdr3_nt: TGTGCCAGCAGCCCTCGAAGAGCAACTAATGAAAAACTGTTTTTT; cdr3_aa: CASSPRRATNEKLFF
clone_size: -; d_call: -; v_call: TRBV30; j_call: TRBJ1-2; cdr3_nt: TGTGCCTGGAGTGTCCTAGGAAGCGGTCTTTATGGCTACACCTTC; cdr3_aa: CAWSVLGSGLYGYTF
clone_size: -; d_call: -; v_call: TRBV4-1; j_call: TRBJ2-7; cdr3_nt: TGCGCCAGCAGCGTCCGGGACAACGCCTACGAGCAGTACTTC; cdr3_aa: CASSVRDNAYEQYF
clone_size: -; d_call: -; v_call: TRBV4-1; j_call: TRBJ2-3; cdr3_nt: TGCGCCAGCAGCCCCCTGACCGGCGGTGGGGGGAGGTCAGATACGCAGTATTTT; cdr3_aa: CASSPLTGGGGRSDTQYF
clone_size: -; d_call: -; v_call: TRBV15; j_call: TRBJ1-4; cdr3_nt: TGTGCCACCAGCAGTAGAACGACAGGCGAAAAACTGTTTTTT; cdr3_aa: CATSSRTTGEKLFF
clone_size: -; d_call: -; v_call: TRBV5-6; j_call: TRBJ1-2; cdr3_nt: TGTGCCAGCAGCCCCGGGCCCCCCGAGGGAGGCTACACCTTC; cdr3_aa: CASSPGPPEGGYTF
clone_size: -; d_call: TRBD2; v_call: TRBV7-8; j_call: TRBJ2-1; cdr3_nt: TGTGCCAGCAGCCCCGACGGGGGGGCCGGGTTCTTC; cdr3_aa: CASSPDGGAGFF
clone_size: -; d_call: TRBD2; v_call: TRBV5-1; j_call: TRBJ2-3; cdr3_nt: TGCGCCAGCAGCATCGGGACTAGATCGGGGACAGATACGCAGTATTTT; cdr3_aa: CASSIGTRSGTDTQYF